The 27 T cell receptor beta chains in this list originate from one sample, sequenced in a study of blood T cell repertoires in COVID-19. Libraries were prepared by immunoSEQ multiplex PCR; TCRdb keeps only in-frame clonotypes and omits some of them. The repertoire holds nearly 11,000 clones, roughly 86% seen once, with roughly 30% in the top ten. Sequencing was performed on peripheral blood. Source of these receptors: a man in his fifties with active COVID-19.

This rearrangement joins TRBV30 to TRBJ2-7, with TRBD2 matching 11 bases. Germline assignment: CDR1 GTSNPN and CDR2 SVGIG (reference sequence). Trimming cost V 4 bases and J 3 bases; bases outside gene matches: 8. CDR3 length: 15 amino acids. The chain's CDR3 is CAWNVWGLADYEQYF. The CDR3 DNA sequence: TGTGCCTGGAACGTCTGGGGACTAGCGGACTACGAGCAGTACTTC.

V usage is TRBV5-6 and J usage is TRBJ1-5; D is possibly TRBD1 (6 bases). Deletions cut 1 base from V and 4 bases from J, with 6 bases between. Germline V gives CDR1 SGHDT, CDR2 YYEEEE. The CDR3 extends over 13 amino acids. This CDR3 is CASSLRGNQPQHF. For the CDR3, the DNA is TGTGCCAGCAGCTTGAGGGGGAATCAGCCCCAGCATTTT.

The V and J genes are TRBV4-2 and TRBJ1-1, with no clear D. V lost 0 bases and J lost 1, with 9 bases in between. The CDR3 totals 15 residues. In germline, CDR1 is LGHNA, CDR2 YNFKEQ. CDR3 DNA sequence: TGTGCCAGCAGCCAAGACAGGCGGGGGAACACTGAAGCTTTCTTT. Its protein product is CASSQDRRGNTEAFF.

The chain combines TRBV7-6 with TRBJ2-1; TRBD2 is a possible D gene (6 bases). Germline V gives CDR1 SGHVS, CDR2 FNYEAQ. Trimming cost V 4 bases and J 0 bases, with 10 bases left between them. This CDR3 contains 15 residues. CDR3 in amino acids: CASSYDGSSYNEQFF. The DNA of the CDR3 is TGTGCCAGCAGCTACGACGGGAGCTCCTACAATGAGCAGTTCTTC.

V and J are TRBV10-1 and TRBJ2-1, with D possibly being TRBD2 (5 bases). CDR1 is WNHNN and CDR2 is SYGVQD in the germline V gene (reference sequence). CDR3 size: 15 residues. The V gene lost 2 bases and the J gene lost 0 bases, with 8 bases spanning the gap. CDR3 sequence reads: CASSEGLNSYNEQFF. The CDR3 DNA sequence: TGCGCCAGCAGTGAGGGACTCAACTCCTACAATGAGCAGTTCTTC.

The rearrangement links TRBV4-1 to TRBJ1-5; tentative D call: TRBD1 (6 bases). The length of the CDR3 is 16 residues. V lost 4 bases and J 0 bases, leaving 13 bases between the germline ends. Germline CDR1 and CDR2: MGHRA and YSYEKL. CDR3: CASSLRTATSNQPQHF. CDR3 sequence (DNA): TGCGCCAGCAGCCTAAGGACAGCCACTAGCAATCAGCCCCAGCATTTT.

The V and J genes are TRBV27 and TRBJ1-2; 7 positions match TRBD1. Trimming removed 5 bases from V and 3 bases from J; junction bases left unmatched: 12. The CDR3 loop spans 16 amino acids. Germline V gene lookup returns CDR1 MNHEY and CDR2 SMNVEV (reference sequence). The CDR3 coding sequence is TGTGCCAGCAGTCCGTCCACAGGGGAGGAATACTATGGCTACACCTTC. Translated: CASSPSTGEEYYGYTF.

The V and J genes are TRBV19 and TRBJ2-2; 9 bases agree with TRBD1. This CDR3 spans 16 amino acids. Germline-derived CDR1 and CDR2 are LNHDA and SQIVND (reference sequence). The V and J ends lost 5 bases and 3 bases, in that order; junction bases with no gene match: 7. CDR3 loop: CASSPGTGFYTGELFF. CDR3 DNA sequence: TGTGCCAGTAGTCCCGGGACAGGGTTCTACACCGGGGAGCTGTTTTTT.

Note on this clone: An end of the junction differs from the germline gene, which may be a read error. The V gene is TRBV7-7, the J gene TRBJ2-3; the D is unclear. This CDR3 is built from 14 residues. Germline V gives CDR1 SSHAT, CDR2 FNYEAQ (reference sequence). In DNA, the CDR3 is TGTGCTAGCAGCTTAGATGGCATCACAGATACGCAGTATTTT. It specifies CASSLDGITDTQYF.

The J gene is TRBJ2-5, the V gene TRBV6-5; a possible D gene is TRBD2 (6 bases). The length of the CDR3 is 13 residues. Germline V gene lookup returns CDR1 MNHEY and CDR2 SVGAGI. Trimming pared 10 bases from V and 2 bases from J, leaving 14 bases between. The CDR3, as DNA: TGTGCCACTGATGTTAGCGGACAAGAGACCCAGTACTTC. The encoded protein is CATDVSGQETQYF.

The chain links TRBV19 to TRBJ1-1; D gene unclear. V was clipped by 5 bases and J by 1 base, with 11 bases between them. Germline V gene lookup returns CDR1 LNHDA and CDR2 SQIVND (reference sequence). The length of the CDR3 is 14 residues. CDR3 sequence (DNA): TGTGCCAGTAGTCCCCGGGATGAGAACACTGAAGCTTTCTTT. Protein: CASSPRDENTEAFF. The variable domain in full, completed from reference TRBV19 and TRBJ1-1, reads DGGITQSPKYLFRKEGQNVTLSCEQNLNHDAMYWYRQDPGQGLRLIYYSQIVNDFQKGDIAEGYSVSREKKESFPLTVTSAQKNPTAFYLCASSPRDENTEAFFGQGTRLTVV.

J is TRBJ1-1 and V is TRBV15; D may be TRBD1 (5 bases). The CDR3 extends over 15 amino acids. V was trimmed by 3 bases and J by 0 bases, leaving 11 bases between them. Looked up from germline, CDR1 is LNHNV and CDR2 is YYDKDF (reference sequence). The CDR3 spells CATSSAGILNTEAFF. DNA for the CDR3: TGTGCCACCAGCAGCGCAGGGATCTTGAACACTGAAGCTTTCTTT.

The gene calls are TRBV4-1 and TRBJ1-6; 11 bases map to TRBD1. This CDR3 contains 16 residues. The germline gives CDR1 MGHRA, CDR2 YSYEKL. The ends lost 3 bases at V and 10 bases at J; junction bases unmatched: 8. CDR3: CASSHLGQGAQSPLHF. In nucleotides, the CDR3 is TGCGCCAGCAGCCATCTTGGACAGGGGGCACAGTCACCCCTCCACTTT.

This clone occurred once. The genes are TRBV25-1 and TRBJ2-1; 9 positions agree with TRBD2. Germline V gene data show CDR1 as MGHDK and CDR2 as SYGVNS. The CDR3 consists of 16 residues. J was trimmed by 6 bases and V by 1 base; bases with no gene match: 7. CDR3 nucleotides: TGTGCCAGCAGTGAATCTCTAGCGGGACTTATCAATGAGCAGTTCTTC. Its translation: CASSESLAGLINEQFF.

The chain combines TRBV10-3 with TRBJ2-3, with 9 nucleotides matching TRBD2. Germline V lookup: CDR1 ENHRY, CDR2 SYGVKD. V trimming: 8 bases; J trimming: 5 bases; junction bases outside the gene matches: 14. This CDR3 has 16 amino acids. CDR3 residues: CAIYPESSGIIDTQYF. The CDR3 DNA is TGTGCCATCTATCCGGAGTCTAGCGGGATTATAGATACGCAGTATTTT.

V and J are TRBV28 and TRBJ2-7, with D unresolved. The V gene lost 4 bases and the J gene lost 0 bases, with 16 bases spanning the gap. The CDR3 is 16 amino acids. Germline V gene sequence: CDR1 MDHEN, CDR2 SYDVKM. As DNA, the CDR3 is TGTGCCAGCAGTTCCTACCTTGAGAAGAGCTCCTACGAGCAGTACTTC. Residues: CASSSYLEKSSYEQYF.

The CDR3 region has the DNA TGTGCCAGCATGGGCCAAACGGACAGGGACACCGGGGAGCTGTTTTTT. This sequence encodes CASMGQTDRDTGELFF. The J gene is TRBJ2-2, the V gene TRBV28; TRBD1 agrees at 8 bases. Per germline, CDR1 MDHEN and CDR2 SYDVKM. The V gene end was trimmed by 7 bases and the J gene end by 3 bases; junction bases not matched to a gene: 10. The CDR3 has 16 amino acids. Variable domain in full (rest from reference TRBV28 and TRBJ2-2): DVKVTQSSRYLVKRTGEKVFLECVQDMDHENMFWYRQDPGLGLRLIYFSYDVKMKEKGDIPEGYSVSREKKERFSLILESASTNQTSMYLCASMGQTDRDTGELFFGEGSRLTVL.

This clone has a single count. CDR3 sequence reads: CASSYSKGWQRGLTYNSPLHF. CDR3 sequence (DNA): TGTGCCAGCAGTTACTCGAAGGGATGGCAAAGGGGGTTGACCTATAATTCACCCCTCCACTTT. The J gene is TRBJ1-6, the V gene TRBV6-7; TRBD1 might be the D (6 bases). TRBV6-7 is designated an ORF whose function remains uncertain. V was clipped by 0 bases and J by 2 bases, with 23 bases between them. The CDR3 consists of 21 residues.

The V gene is TRBV6-5, the J gene TRBJ2-5, with 8 nucleotides matching TRBD1. The J segment lost 2 bases and the V segment lost 2 bases, leaving 4 bases of the junction unmatched. CDR1 and CDR2 (germline): MNHEY, SVGAGI. This CDR3 contains 15 residues. The CDR3, as DNA: TGTGCCAGCAGTTACGCAGGGGGCGCACAAGAGACCCAGTACTTC. Translation gives CASSYAGGAQETQYF.

This rearrangement joins TRBV7-9 to TRBJ2-2; no clear D. Trimming took 4 bases from V and 0 from J, leaving 12 bases between them. Germline V gives CDR1 SEHNR, CDR2 FQNEAQ (reference sequence). This CDR3 contains 16 residues. The CDR3 here is CASSSLGHTNTGELFF. The CDR3 coding sequence is TGTGCCAGCAGCTCCCTGGGCCATACGAACACCGGGGAGCTGTTTTTT.

This chain connects TRBV27 to TRBJ2-3; 7 bases align to TRBD1. Per germline, CDR1 MNHEY and CDR2 SMNVEV (reference sequence). V trimming: 6 bases; J trimming: 6 bases; junction bases outside the gene matches: 15. The CDR3 contains 16 residues. The DNA of the CDR3 is TGTGCCAGCAGGCAGAGGACAGGCTTTGATGTGGATACGCAGTATTTT. Translated: CASRQRTGFDVDTQYF.

The gene calls are TRBV10-3 and TRBJ2-2; 9 bases are shared with TRBD2. After removal of 4 bases from V and 4 bases from J, the junction contained 7 bases not matched to a gene. Germline lookup yields CDR1 ENHRY and CDR2 SYGVKD. The CDR3 has 16 residues. The CDR3 nucleotides read TGTGCCATCAGTGTGGGTAGCGGGAGTTCCACCGGGGAGCTGTTTTTT. Amino acid sequence: CAISVGSGSSTGELFF.

This chain connects TRBV10-1 to TRBJ2-7; D is uncertain. Deletions cut 5 bases from V and 0 bases from J, with 11 bases between. CDR1 and CDR2 (germline): WNHNN, SYGVQD (reference sequence). This CDR3 region has 14 residues. CDR3 sequence (DNA): TGCGCCAGCAGTAACGACTTGAGCTCCTACGAGCAGTACTTC. It encodes CASSNDLSSYEQYF.

CDR3 sequence: CASSWGLPRHEQYF. In nucleotides, the CDR3 is TGTGCCAGCAGTTGGGGCCTCCCTCGCCACGAGCAGTACTTC. The rearrangement links TRBV28 to TRBJ2-7, with D maybe TRBD1 (5 bases). The CDR3 is made up of 14 amino acids. Germline assignment: CDR1 MDHEN and CDR2 SYDVKM. The V gene lost 4 bases and the J gene lost 5 bases, with 15 bases spanning the gap.

The gene calls are TRBV6-5 and TRBJ1-5; no definite D call. Germline V lookup: CDR1 MNHEY, CDR2 SVGAGI. The CDR3 has 13 amino acids. Trimming pared 5 bases from V and 6 bases from J, leaving 11 bases between. CDR3 region: CASSPVLLQPQHF. In nucleotides, the CDR3 is TGTGCCAGCAGTCCAGTCCTTCTTCAGCCCCAGCATTTT.

This clone was seen a handful of times. This CDR3 reads CASSPSVSGSGEQFF. CDR3 DNA sequence: TGTGCCAGCAGCCCGTCCGTGAGCGGGAGCGGTGAGCAGTTCTTC. The rearrangement joins TRBV28 to TRBJ2-1, with 8 bases aligning to TRBD2. V shed 6 bases, J shed 9 bases, and the junction held 13 bases outside the gene matches. CDR3 length equals 15 residues. Per the germline V gene, CDR1 is MDHEN and CDR2 is SYDVKM. Complete variable domain (other parts from reference TRBV28 and TRBJ2-1): DVKVTQSSRYLVKRTGEKVFLECVQDMDHENMFWYRQDPGLGLRLIYFSYDVKMKEKGDIPEGYSVSREKKERFSLILESASTNQTSMYLCASSPSVSGSGEQFFGPGTRLTVL.

V gene TRBV11-2 combines with J gene TRBJ2-1; D unresolved. V lost 5 bases and J 2 bases, leaving 4 bases between the germline ends. The CDR3 loop spans 12 amino acids. Germline V lookup: CDR1 SGHAT, CDR2 FQNNGV. The DNA of the CDR3 is TGTGCCAGCAGCCTTACCTACAATGAGCAGTTCTTC. It specifies CASSLTYNEQFF.